The rows below give T cell receptor beta chains drawn from one sample of a study of blood T cell repertoires in COVID-19. Some clones are missing from TCRdb's copy, which holds only in-frame ones; the method was immunoSEQ multiplex PCR. The sample lists about 240,000 clones; about 83% were seen once. Material: peripheral blood. These receptors all stem from a human donor in a cohort sampled during active COVID-19. The CDR3 runs from the conserved cysteine through the conserved F or W. Fields, in order: D gene, clone size, V gene, J gene, CDR3 length, CDR3 protein, CDR3 DNA. A D gene is named only where the DNA matches it firmly. Size tells how often a clone was seen (once, few, many) or the class of an expanded clone, and some rows leave it out.

D: NA; size: NA; V: TRBV28; J: TRBJ1-2; length: 12; CDR3: CASFLPNYGYTF; DNA: TGTGCCAGCTTTCTACCAAACTATGGCTACACCTTC
D: NA; size: NA; V: TRBV30; J: TRBJ1-6; length: 15; CDR3: CAWSAGTGNNSPLHF; DNA: TGTGCCTGGAGTGCCGGCACAGGGAATAATTCACCCCTCCACTTT
D: NA; size: NA; V: TRBV29-1; J: TRBJ1-1; length: 13; CDR3: CSVARVYGTEAFF; DNA: TGCAGCGTTGCTCGGGTATATGGGACTGAAGCTTTCTTT
D: TRBD2; size: NA; V: TRBV6-6; J: TRBJ2-7; length: 15; CDR3: CASSSTGTNSYEQYF; DNA: TGTGCCAGCAGTTCCACCGGGACTAACTCCTACGAGCAGTACTTC
D: NA; size: few; V: TRBV18; J: TRBJ1-1; length: 14; CDR3: CASSPGHPNTEAFF; DNA: TGTGCCAGCTCACCAGGACACCCGAACACTGAAGCTTTCTTT
D: NA; size: NA; V: TRBV7-9; J: TRBJ1-1; length: 14; CDR3: CASSFTGFGTEAFF; DNA: TGTGCCAGCAGCTTCACAGGGTTTGGCACTGAAGCTTTCTTT
D: TRBD1; size: NA; V: TRBV6-5; J: TRBJ1-2; length: 15; CDR3: CASSSRTGGNYGYTF; DNA: TGTGCCAGCAGTTCCCGGACAGGGGGCAACTATGGCTACACCTTC
D: TRBD2; size: NA; V: TRBV7-6; J: TRBJ2-5; length: 17; CDR3: CASSLGQTSGGGETQYF; DNA: TGTGCCAGCAGCTTAGGGCAGACTAGCGGGGGCGGAGAGACCCAGTACTTC
D: NA; size: many; V: TRBV10-2; J: TRBJ1-6; length: 12; CDR3: CASQRENSPLHF; DNA: TGCGCCAGCCAAAGAGAGAATTCACCCCTCCACTTT
D: TRBD1; size: NA; V: TRBV5-4; J: TRBJ2-5; length: 12; CDR3: CASSATGSTQYF; DNA: TGTGCCAGCAGCGCGACAGGGTCTACCCAGTACTTC
D: TRBD1; size: NA; V: TRBV4-1; J: TRBJ2-7; length: 18; CDR3: CASSQVGARTGWSYEQYF; DNA: TGCGCCAGCAGCCAAGTCGGCGCTAGGACAGGGTGGTCCTACGAGCAGTACTTC
D: TRBD1; size: NA; V: TRBV5-1; J: TRBJ1-2; length: 13; CDR3: CASSEGQGLGYTF; DNA: TGCGCCAGCAGCGAGGGACAGGGGCTTGGCTACACCTTC
D: NA; size: NA; V: TRBV2; J: TRBJ1-2; length: 13; CDR3: CASSEPRTHGYTF; DNA: TGTGCCAGCAGTGAACCCCGGACACATGGCTACACCTTC
D: TRBD2; size: NA; V: TRBV28; J: TRBJ2-4; length: 17; CDR3: CASIKRDLSLAKNIQYF; DNA: TGTGCCAGCATTAAGCGGGACTTATCCCTAGCCAAAAACATTCAGTACTTC
D: NA; size: NA; V: TRBV6-6; J: TRBJ2-1; length: 16; CDR3: CASSYLTGSAIKEQFF; DNA: TGTGCCAGCAGTTACTTGACAGGTTCGGCTATCAAAGAGCAGTTCTTC
D: NA; size: once; V: TRBV14; J: TRBJ2-3; length: 13; CDR3: CASSEGSTDTQYF; DNA: TGTGCCAGCAGCGAGGGCAGCACAGATACGCAGTATTTT
D: NA; size: NA; V: TRBV15; J: TRBJ2-3; length: 12; CDR3: CATTAGSDTQYF; DNA: TGTGCCACCACGGCGGGGTCAGATACGCAGTATTTT
D: TRBD1; size: NA; V: TRBV7-2; J: TRBJ1-6; length: 14; CDR3: CASSDGTGVSPLHF; DNA: TGTGCCAGCAGCGACGGGACAGGGGTATCACCCCTCCACTTT
D: NA; size: NA; V: TRBV18; J: TRBJ2-6; length: 15; CDR3: CASSPRGTGANVLTF; DNA: TGTGCCAGCTCACCACGAGGTACTGGGGCCAACGTCCTGACTTTC
D: NA; size: NA; V: TRBV6-5; J: TRBJ2-5; length: 13; CDR3: CASSYETRETQYF; DNA: TGTGCCAGCAGTTACGAGACTAGAGAGACCCAGTACTTC
D: NA; size: NA; V: TRBV6-5; J: TRBJ1-5; length: 12; CDR3: CASTLSNQPQHF; DNA: TGTGCCAGCACCCTTAGCAATCAGCCCCAGCATTTT
D: TRBD1; size: NA; V: TRBV18; J: TRBJ1-5; length: 15; CDR3: CASSPDRGGNQPQHF; DNA: TGTGCCAGCTCACCAGACAGGGGAGGAAATCAGCCCCAGCATTTT
D: TRBD1; size: NA; V: TRBV9; J: TRBJ2-3; length: 15; CDR3: CASSLQGDGNQPQYF; DNA: TGTGCCAGCAGCCTACAGGGGGATGGCAATCAGCCCCAGTATTTT
D: NA; size: many; V: TRBV7-2; J: TRBJ1-5; length: 12; CDR3: CASSFPGQPQHF; DNA: TGTGCCAGCAGCTTTCCGGGGCAGCCCCAGCATTTT
D: NA; size: NA; V: TRBV16; J: TRBJ2-2; length: 15; CDR3: CASSQQGGNTGELFF; DNA: TGTGCCAGCAGCCAACAGGGAGGGAACACCGGGGAGCTGTTTTTT
D: NA; size: NA; V: TRBV9; J: TRBJ2-7; length: 16; CDR3: CASSVGVPQGGYEQYF; DNA: TGTGCCAGCAGCGTAGGGGTCCCGCAGGGGGGCTACGAGCAGTACTTC
D: NA; size: NA; V: TRBV6-5; J: TRBJ1-3; length: 12; CDR3: CASGSEGHTIYF; DNA: TGTGCCAGCGGGTCGGAGGGACACACCATATATTTT
D: TRBD2; size: NA; V: TRBV11-2; J: TRBJ2-1; length: 16; CDR3: CASSTRLAGGIDEQFF; DNA: TGTGCCAGCAGCACTCGACTAGCGGGAGGGATTGATGAGCAGTTCTTC
D: TRBD2; size: NA; V: TRBV15; J: TRBJ2-5; length: 17; CDR3: CATSRQAGDLLQETQYF; DNA: TGTGCCACCAGCAGGCAAGCGGGGGATCTCCTCCAAGAGACCCAGTACTTC
D: TRBD2; size: NA; V: TRBV4-1; J: TRBJ2-3; length: 17; CDR3: CASSQGLAGGLADTQYF; DNA: TGCGCCAGCAGCCAGGGACTAGCGGGAGGCTTGGCAGATACGCAGTATTTT
D: TRBD2; size: NA; V: TRBV10-2; J: TRBJ2-1; length: 18; CDR3: CASKGTSGRHVRGNEQFF; DNA: TGCGCCAGCAAAGGGACTAGCGGGAGGCACGTCCGAGGGAATGAGCAGTTCTTC
D: TRBD1; size: NA; V: TRBV6-1; J: TRBJ2-6; length: 17; CDR3: CASREFTGDSGANVLTF; DNA: TGTGCCAGCAGGGAATTTACAGGGGACTCTGGGGCCAACGTCCTGACTTTC
D: NA; size: NA; V: TRBV9; J: TRBJ1-2; length: 14; CDR3: CASSVARTNYGYTF; DNA: TGTGCCAGCAGCGTAGCCAGAACTAACTATGGCTACACCTTC
D: NA; size: NA; V: TRBV3-1/TRBV3-2; J: TRBJ1-1; length: 16; CDR3: CASSQDPPPDTTEAFF; DNA: TGTGCCAGCAGCCAAGATCCCCCCCCAGACACGACCGAAGCTTTCTTT
D: TRBD1; size: NA; V: TRBV5-1; J: TRBJ2-7; length: 15; CDR3: CASSLVGQGPYEQYF; DNA: TGCGCCAGCAGCTTGGTAGGACAGGGGCCCTACGAGCAGTACTTC